The 25 T cell receptor beta chains in this list originate from one sample, sequenced in a study of molecular identifiers for immune sequencing clone quantification. TCRdb ran MiXCR on the PCR reads and lists one entry per CDR3 protein. The repertoire holds approximately 680,000 distinct CDR3 sequences, with roughly 25% as singletons. The sequenced sample was naive CD8+ T cells from blood, with Jurkat cell RNA spiked in. The subset denotes: FACS-sorted CD8+CD4-CCR7+CD45RA+ naive T cells. Every receptor here comes from a human donor in good health. Some libraries in this study had Jurkat cell RNA spiked in.

This clonotype was seen only once. The chain links TRBV10-3 to TRBJ1-1; D perhaps matches TRBD1 (6 bases). Between the trimmed V and J ends, which lost 5 bases and 1 base, there was a span of 11 bases. The CDR3 contains 14 residues. Per the germline V gene, CDR1 is ENHRY and CDR2 is SYGVKD. CDR3 coding DNA: TGTGCCATCAGTCAGACAGGACGGAACACTGAAGCTTTCTTT. Translating gives CAISQTGRNTEAFF.

Many counts were recorded for this clonotype. The chain employs TRBV30 and TRBJ1-1; no clear D. V was pared by 4 bases and J by 7 bases, with 13 bases between. The CDR3 length is 12 residues. Germline V CDR1 and CDR2: GTSNPN, SVGIG (reference sequence). The CDR3 is CAWNSLSSEAFF. The CDR3, as DNA: TGTGCCTGGAATAGCCTAAGTAGTGAAGCTTTCTTT.

The J gene is TRBJ2-3, the V gene TRBV27, with TRBD2 matching over 8 bases. In germline, CDR1 is MNHEY, CDR2 SMNVEV (reference sequence). The CDR3 is 15 amino acids. J was trimmed by 4 bases and V by 3 bases; bases with no gene match: 6. DNA for the CDR3: TGTGCCAGCAGTTTTTCAAGCGGGGGTGCAGATACGCAGTATTTT. Amino acid sequence: CASSFSSGGADTQYF.

This clonotype was seen only a few times. The gene calls are TRBV6-2 or TRBV6-3 and TRBJ2-7; TRBD2 matches 10 bases. There are 16 residues in the CDR3. Losses at the gene ends were 10 bases for V and 6 bases for J; bases not matched to a gene: 18. The germline CDR1 and CDR2 sequences are MNHEY and SVGEGT. The CDR3 nucleotides are TGTGCCACCAGCATCCGGTTAAGCGGGAGGGCTGCCGAGCAGTACTTC. This sequence encodes CATSIRLSGRAAEQYF.

This clonotype was seen a handful of times. The chain recombines TRBV7-9 with TRBJ1-3; D is possibly TRBD1 (6 bases). There are 14 residues in the CDR3. In germline, CDR1 is SEHNR, CDR2 FQNEAQ (reference sequence). Deletions cut 8 bases from V and 0 bases from J, with 11 bases between. The CDR3 protein is CASGDTNSGNTIYF. DNA of the CDR3: TGTGCCAGCGGGGACACCAACTCTGGAAACACCATATATTTT.

There are many counts of this clonotype. The rearrangement uses TRBV30 and TRBJ2-7; weak D call: TRBD1 (6 bases). CDR3 length: 14 amino acids. Germline V gene lookup returns CDR1 GTSNPN and CDR2 SVGIG (reference sequence). The germline V and J ends were trimmed by 0 bases and 4 bases, with 13 bases remaining between them. CDR3 sequence (DNA): TGTGCCTGGAGTGTTGGGGGCTCGGGTTACGAGCAGTACTTC. Its translation is CAWSVGGSGYEQYF.

This clonotype was counted at least ten times. The rearrangement uses TRBV7-9 and TRBJ2-3, with D tentatively TRBD1 or TRBD2 (5 bases each). V was shortened by 1 base and J by 2 bases, with 7 bases between the two germline ends. Germline loops: CDR1 SEHNR, CDR2 FQNEAQ (reference sequence). CDR3 length: 14 residues. Written as DNA, the CDR3 is TGTGCCAGCAGCTTAGGAGGGGACACAGATACGCAGTATTTT. Translated: CASSLGGDTDTQYF.

This clonotype was counted at least ten times. The chain carries TRBV14 and TRBJ2-5, with D hard to call. The CDR3 is 15 amino acids. The germline V gene has CDR1 SGHDN and CDR2 FVKESK. V was shortened by 1 base and J by 7 bases, with 16 bases between the two germline ends. In DNA, the CDR3 is TGTGCCAGCAGCCAAGTGGACGGCCTTTGGGGGACCCAGTACTTC. Its protein is CASSQVDGLWGTQYF.

The V gene is TRBV20-1, the J gene TRBJ2-3; 8 bases align to TRBD2. The V gene end was trimmed by 7 bases and the J gene end by 6 bases; junction bases not matched to a gene: 9. Looked up from germline, CDR1 is DFQATT and CDR2 is SNEGSKA (reference sequence). The CDR3 runs to 13 residues. CDR3 sequence reads: CSGGLASTDTQYF. The CDR3 region has the DNA TGCAGTGGCGGACTAGCCTCAACGGATACGCAGTATTTT.

Worth noting for this clonotype: A much larger clone lies a single base off, so this may be a read error. The V and J genes are TRBV7-9 and TRBJ2-5; D remains unclear. Germline CDR1 reads SEHNR; CDR2 reads FQNEAQ (reference sequence). V was shortened by 4 bases and J by 3 bases, with 6 bases between the two germline ends. CDR3 size: 12 residues. CDR3 DNA: TGTGCCAGCAGCTCGTATGAAGAGACCCAGTACTTC. Protein sequence: CASSSYEETQYF.

This clonotype has more than one count but fewer than ten. This chain links TRBV10-1 with TRBJ2-3; no firm D call. The CDR3 covers 15 residues. The V gene's germline CDR1 is WNHNN and CDR2 SYGVQD (reference sequence). V lost 3 bases and J 2 bases, leaving 12 bases between the germline ends. The CDR3 region is CASSDSKPNTDTQYF. CDR3 nucleotide sequence: TGCGCCAGCAGTGACTCCAAACCTAACACAGATACGCAGTATTTT.

There are a few counts of this clonotype. The CDR3 nucleotides are TGTGCCAGCAGCCAGACAGATTTCTCCTACGAGCAGTACTTC. Protein: CASSQTDFSYEQYF. The chain has TRBV6-5 and TRBJ2-7, with D perhaps matching TRBD1 (5 bases). Germline-derived CDR1 and CDR2 are MNHEY and SVGAGI. This CDR3 comprises 14 residues. Trimming removed 6 bases at V and 0 bases at J, with 12 bases between.

V and J are TRBV7-9 and TRBJ2-2; weak D call: TRBD1 (5 bases). Trimming stripped 5 bases from V and 9 bases from J, with 16 bases between. Germline V gene lookup returns CDR1 SEHNR and CDR2 FQNEAQ (reference sequence). The CDR3 runs to 14 residues. DNA of the CDR3: TGTGCCAGCAGCCCACAGGACCCCTTTCGGGAGCTGTTTTTT. Residues: CASSPQDPFRELFF. The variable domain in full, completed from reference TRBV7-9 and TRBJ2-2, reads DTGVSQNPRHKITKRGQNVTFRCDPISEHNRLYWYRQTLGQGPEFLTYFQNEAQLEKSRLLSDRFSAERPKGSFSTLEIQRTEQGDSAMYLCASSPQDPFRELFFGEGSRLTVL.

In its sample, this clonotype was seen many times. V gene TRBV6-6 combines with J gene TRBJ1-5; D is unresolved. The germline gives CDR1 MNHNY, CDR2 SVGAGI (reference sequence). This CDR3 region has 16 residues. Trimming took 2 bases from V and 1 from J, leaving 12 bases between them. The DNA for the CDR3 is TGTGCCAGCAGTTACACCCGACTGGGGAGCAATCAGCCCCAGCATTTT. Encoded protein: CASSYTRLGSNQPQHF.

There are many counts of this clonotype. The rearrangement links TRBV5-1 to TRBJ1-1; D call uncertain. Germline V gives CDR1 SGHRS, CDR2 YFSETQ. Deletions cut 2 bases from V and 8 bases from J, with 16 bases between. The CDR3 consists of 14 residues. CDR3 bases: TGCGCCAGCAGCTTAGGCCACTACTTGGGGGAAGCTTTCTTT. It specifies CASSLGHYLGEAFF.

This chain joins TRBV9 and TRBJ2-1, with TRBD2 matching over 13 bases. CDR3 length: 18 amino acids. The germline gives CDR1 SGDLS, CDR2 YYNGEE. The V segment lost 4 bases and the J segment 4 bases; nucleotides outside the gene matches: 11. CDR3 DNA sequence: TGTGCCAGCAGCTTGGACACTAGCGGGAGGGACTGGTACAATGAGCAGTTCTTC. Amino acids: CASSLDTSGRDWYNEQFF.

The chain has TRBV19 and TRBJ2-5; 9 bases map to TRBD1. CDR3 length: 16 residues. Germline CDR1 LNHDA, CDR2 SQIVND (reference sequence). The V segment lost 4 bases and the J segment 4 bases; nucleotides outside the gene matches: 10. CDR3 protein: CASSTLPGQGVETQYF. The CDR3 region has the DNA TGTGCCAGTAGTACACTACCGGGACAGGGTGTAGAGACCCAGTACTTC.

Note on this clonotype: This may come from a read error, since a much larger clone is one base off. This chain uses TRBV29-1 with TRBJ2-2, with D unclear. Germline V gene lookup returns CDR1 SQVTM and CDR2 ANQGSEA. CDR3 size: 12 residues. Trimming took 6 bases from V and 6 from J, leaving 11 bases between them. The CDR3 is CSVRRGAGELFF. The CDR3 nucleotides read TGCAGCGTCCGCCGAGGCGCCGGGGAGCTGTTTTTT.

This clonotype was detected only a few times. Just one base apart from a much larger clone, this may be a read error. V gene TRBV2 combines with J gene TRBJ2-3; 9 bases are a match to TRBD2. Looked up from germline, CDR1 is SNHLY and CDR2 is FYNNEI. V dropped 10 bases and J dropped 2; count of bases not matched to a gene: 16. This CDR3 region has 17 residues. The CDR3 region is CANAETGTSRYTDTQYF. CDR3 DNA: TGTGCCAACGCCGAGACCGGGACTAGCCGATACACAGATACGCAGTATTTT.

This clonotype was seen many times. The CDR3 spells CASSRERGQNYGYTF. The DNA for the CDR3 is TGCGCCAGCAGCCGCGAAAGAGGACAGAACTATGGCTACACCTTC. This rearrangement joins TRBV4-1 to TRBJ1-2, with D possibly TRBD1 on 6 matching bases. V was clipped by 4 bases and J by 2 bases, with 14 bases between them. Germline V gene data show CDR1 as MGHRA and CDR2 as YSYEKL. There are 15 residues in the CDR3.

In its sample, this clonotype was seen many times. The genes are TRBV29-1 and TRBJ1-1; unclear D gene. The germline gives CDR1 SQVTM, CDR2 ANQGSEA. The CDR3 is made up of 14 amino acids. Trimming took 4 bases from V and 2 from J, leaving 14 bases between them. DNA of the CDR3: TGCAGCGTTGCGGACCCGCGGTCAAACACTGAAGCTTTCTTT. Translating it yields CSVADPRSNTEAFF.

This clonotype was counted a few times. The rearrangement joins TRBV6-6 to TRBJ2-5; D call uncertain. In germline, CDR1 is MNHNY, CDR2 SVGAGI (reference sequence). This CDR3 contains 13 residues. Trimming cost V 2 bases and J 5 bases, with 9 bases left between them. CDR3 nucleotides: TGTGCCAGCAGTTACCACGGCCTTGAGACCCAGTACTTC. It codes for CASSYHGLETQYF.

This chain's CDR3 is CATSRDQVTYEQYV. In DNA form, the CDR3 reads TGTGCCACCAGCAGAGATCAGGTAACCTACGAGCAGTACGTC. The genes are TRBV15 and TRBJ2-7; D unclear. This CDR3 region has 14 residues. CDR1 LNHNV and CDR2 YYDKDF come from the germline V gene (reference sequence). With 0 bases removed from V and 2 bases from J, the gap between germline ends came to 8 bases.

In this sample, this clonotype turned up many times. The chain has TRBV2 and TRBJ1-1; TRBD1 agrees at 9 bases. Germline trimming cut 3 bases from V and 1 base from J; bases unmatched to any gene: 6. This CDR3 spans 16 amino acids. Germline CDR1 reads SNHLY; CDR2 reads FYNNEI. CDR3 DNA sequence: TGTGCCAGCAGTGAGGACAGGGGAGTTTCGAACACTGAAGCTTTCTTT. The encoded protein is CASSEDRGVSNTEAFF.

The chain carries TRBV28 and TRBJ2-5; a weak D match, TRBD1 (6 bases). This CDR3 is built from 16 residues. Germline loops: CDR1 MDHEN, CDR2 SYDVKM. The germline V and J ends were trimmed by 2 bases and 4 bases, with 17 bases remaining between them. CDR3 sequence (DNA): TGTGCCAGCAGTTTAAGCCCATCGGACAGTCCAGAGACCCAGTACTTC. The encoded protein is CASSLSPSDSPETQYF.